This paragraph covers one T cell receptor beta chain sequence. Its antigen is undetermined. The germline V gene has CDR1 SGHKS and CDR2 YYEKEE (reference sequence). Trimming took 2 bases from V and 4 from J, leaving 13 bases between them. The length of the CDR3 is 15 residues. The sample is drawn from a study of OX40 agonist ivuxolimab in advanced cancers. Study-wide context: Patients undergoing dose escalation presented with hepatocellular carcinoma, melanoma, renal cell or head and neck cancer.

Profiling relied on immunoSEQ multiplex PCR, and the TCRdb table lists in-frame clones only, not all of them. The table lists around 60,000 clones, over 90% of them singletons, with approximately 25% in the top ten. The study's findings and limits: Circulating CD4+ and CD8+ T cells showed clonal expansion by week 6 at 0.1 to 3.0 mg/kg. Antigen targets of the expanded peripheral T cells went undetermined.

Exclusion applied to patients with autoimmune disease history or systemic immunosuppression. The TCR was taken from an adult with an advanced solid tumor such as melanoma, head and neck, liver or kidney cancer. Sample: CD4+ or CD8+ T cells sorted from blood, taken in a trial of the OX40 agonist ivuxolimab. The J gene is TRBJ1-3, the V gene TRBV5-5; D gene unclear. This chain's CDR3 is CASSFAGGPGNTIYF. In DNA form, the CDR3 reads TGTGCCAGCAGCTTCGCCGGTGGGCCCGGAAACACCATATATTTT.